The clone carrying this T cell receptor (beta chain) was detected a few times. Repertoires were generated with immunoSEQ multiplex PCR, while TCRdb's copy carries only in-frame clones and drops some. The sample comprises about 340,000 clones, about 83% of which are singletons, and under 3% rests with the top ten. The source of the sample is a study of blood T cell repertoires in COVID-19. Turning to the study itself: T cells, B-cell-depleted T cells, or PBMCs supplied cDNA or gDNA.

CDR3 length: 12 residues. CDR1 is MNHEY and CDR2 is SVGEGT in the germline V gene. V shed 5 bases and J shed 6 bases, with 8 bases lying between them. The rearrangement uses TRBV6-2 or TRBV6-3 and TRBJ1-5, with no clear D. Sequenced: peripheral blood. The source is a man under 40 with active or convalescent COVID-19. CDR3 loop: CASSGGPQPQHF. The CDR3 coding sequence is TGTGCCAGCAGTGGCGGGCCTCAGCCCCAGCATTTT.